The next 17 T cell receptor beta chains were all read from a single sample in a study of T cell responses to AZD1222 COVID-19 vaccine. Assay used: immunoSEQ multiplex PCR; TCRdb lists only in-frame clones, some missing. This table holds tens of thousands of clones, 90% found once. The specimen was peripheral blood, collected 28 days after the second AZD1222 dose. Receptors originate from an adult who received the AZD1222 COVID-19 vaccine.

The chain carries TRBV11-3 and TRBJ1-2; the match to TRBD1 covers 7 bases. V lost 0 bases to trimming and J lost 5 bases; unmatched junction nucleotides: 18. CDR1 SGHNT and CDR2 YENEEA come from the germline V gene. The CDR3 totals 19 residues. The CDR3 DNA follows: TGTGCCAGCAGCTTAGATTTCCCGACAGGGACCGGTATCTATTATGGCTACACCTTC. Translation gives CASSLDFPTGTGIYYGYTF. Variable domain in full (rest from reference TRBV11-3 and TRBJ1-2): EAGVVQSPRYKIIEKKQPVAFWCNPISGHNTLYWYLQNLGQGPELLIRYENEEAVDDSQLPKDRFSAERLKGVDSTLKIQPAELGDSAVYLCASSLDFPTGTGIYYGYTFGSGTRLTVV.

The chain couples TRBV19 to TRBJ1-5, with D maybe TRBD1 (6 bases). Trimming removed 4 bases at V and 6 bases at J, with 10 bases between. In germline, CDR1 is LNHDA, CDR2 SQIVND (reference sequence). The CDR3 loop spans 13 amino acids. Here the CDR3 DNA reads TGTGCCAGTAGTACGGACAGATTTCAGCCCCAGCATTTT. Translation: CASSTDRFQPQHF.

The CDR3 sequence is CASSLPTAGHSYNEQFF. CDR3 DNA: TGTGCCAGCAGCTTACCAACAGCGGGGCACTCCTACAATGAGCAGTTCTTC. The chain couples TRBV5-4 to TRBJ2-1, with TRBD2 matching 7 bases. This CDR3 region has 17 residues. Germline lookup yields CDR1 SGHNT and CDR2 YYREEE (reference sequence). With V trimmed by 2 bases and J by 0 bases, 8 bases remained unmatched.

CDR3 sequence (DNA): TGTGCCAGCAGTGTTTCGCGGGAAGTTGGCTACACCTTC. This gives the protein CASSVSREVGYTF. The chain employs TRBV25-1 and TRBJ1-2; no clear D. Germline V lookup: CDR1 MGHDK, CDR2 SYGVNS. The CDR3 covers 13 residues. V dropped 4 bases and J dropped 7 bases, with 13 bases sitting between them.

Here the CDR3 DNA reads TGTGCCAGCAGCTCCAACCCCACAGATACGCAGTATTTT. Protein product: CASSSNPTDTQYF. The chain links TRBV7-3 to TRBJ2-3; D unresolved. Germline CDR1 is SGHTA and CDR2 is FQGTGA. V lost 4 bases to trimming and J lost 2 bases, with 7 bases between them. The CDR3 totals 13 residues.

CDR3 residues: CAWNQGAIGVGYTF. DNA of the CDR3: TGTGCCTGGAATCAGGGCGCTATTGGAGTCGGCTACACCTTC. V is TRBV30 and J is TRBJ1-2; tentative D call: TRBD1 (5 bases). The germline V gene has CDR1 GTSNPN and CDR2 SVGIG (reference sequence). Between the trimmed V and J ends, which lost 4 bases and 8 bases, there was a span of 20 bases. This CDR3 has 14 residues.

The rearrangement joins TRBV19 to TRBJ1-2; 7 nucleotides align to TRBD1. There are 13 residues in the CDR3. CDR1 LNHDA and CDR2 SQIVND come from the germline V gene (reference sequence). Germline trimming cut 6 bases from V and 4 bases from J; bases unmatched to any gene: 5. The CDR3: CASRSDRTYGYTF. The CDR3 coding sequence is TGTGCCAGTAGATCGGACAGGACCTATGGCTACACCTTC.

This clone showed up just a few times. The chain joins TRBV11-3 to TRBJ2-5, with D perhaps matching TRBD2 (6 bases). V was cut by 5 bases and J by 0 bases, with 10 bases left in between. CDR1 is SGHNT and CDR2 is YENEEA in the germline V gene. CDR3 length equals 14 residues. CDR3 sequence reads: CASSPRDYQETQYF. CDR3 coding DNA: TGTGCCAGCAGCCCACGGGACTACCAAGAGACCCAGTACTTC.

This sequence joins TRBV25-1 and TRBJ2-7; TRBD1 might be the D (6 bases). Per germline, CDR1 MGHDK and CDR2 SYGVNS. The germline V and J ends were trimmed by 2 bases and 0 bases, with 14 bases remaining between them. The CDR3 totals 16 residues. CDR3 sequence: CASSEAGTTSSYEQYF. CDR3 bases: TGTGCCAGCAGTGAAGCCGGGACAACGAGCTCCTACGAGCAGTACTTC.

The V call is TRBV5-4, the J call TRBJ2-2, with TRBD1 matching 8 bases. The germline V gene encodes CDR1 SGHNT and CDR2 YYREEE (reference sequence). The CDR3 consists of 16 residues. The trim removed 3 bases at V and 4 bases at J, leaving 8 bases unmatched. CDR3 bases: TGTGCCAGCAGCTCCCCGGGACAGGAGATCACCGGGGAGCTGTTTTTT. This translates into CASSSPGQEITGELFF.

The rearrangement joins TRBV7-3 to TRBJ2-1; no reliable D call. The length of the CDR3 is 13 residues. Trimming took off 4 bases at V and 7 bases at J, with 11 bases between the two ends. Germline V lookup: CDR1 SGHTA, CDR2 FQGTGA. Here the CDR3 reads CASSSGPANEQFF. CDR3 bases: TGTGCCAGCAGCTCAGGACCGGCGAATGAGCAGTTCTTC.

The V and J genes are TRBV3-1 (or the pseudogene TRBV3-2) and TRBJ1-2; D is unresolved. V lost 2 bases and J 4 bases, leaving 11 bases between the germline ends. The germline V gene encodes CDR1 LGHDT and CDR2 YNNKEL (reference sequence). The length of the CDR3 is 14 residues. CDR3 residues: CASSQNILIYGYTF. The CDR3 region has the DNA TGTGCCAGCAGCCAAAACATCCTGATCTATGGCTACACCTTC.

The V call is TRBV24-1, the J call TRBJ2-5; perhaps TRBD1 as D (7 bases). V shed 1 base and J shed 4 bases, with 15 bases lying between them. Looked up from germline, CDR1 is KGHDR and CDR2 is SFDVKD. The CDR3 covers 16 residues. The CDR3 DNA follows: TGTGCCACCAGTGATTTTTCCCGACAGGGAGGAGAGACCCAGTACTTC. Residues: CATSDFSRQGGETQYF.

The rearrangement uses TRBV5-4 and TRBJ2-5; D assignment may be TRBD1 or TRBD2 (5 bases each). In germline, CDR1 is SGHNT, CDR2 YYREEE (reference sequence). CDR3 length: 15 amino acids. Between the trimmed V and J ends, which lost 2 bases and 4 bases, there was a span of 15 bases. CDR3 loop: CASSFGTVVRETQYF. For the CDR3, the DNA is TGTGCCAGCAGCTTTGGGACCGTGGTCCGAGAGACCCAGTACTTC.

The V gene is TRBV5-4, the J gene TRBJ2-1; D is ambiguous. CDR3 length: 14 residues. The germline V gene encodes CDR1 SGHNT and CDR2 YYREEE (reference sequence). With 0 bases removed from V and 6 bases from J, the gap between germline ends came to 10 bases. CDR3 sequence (DNA): TGTGCCAGCAGCTTGGGGGGAATAGGCAATGAGCAGTTCTTC. Its protein product is CASSLGGIGNEQFF.

The chain joins TRBV3-1 (or the pseudogene TRBV3-2) to TRBJ1-1; D is ambiguous. Germline V CDR1 and CDR2: LGHDT, YNNKEL (reference sequence). The CDR3 has 14 residues. Trimming took 0 bases from V and 1 from J, leaving 6 bases between them. In DNA, the CDR3 is TGTGCCAGCAGCCAAGACGGTTGGAACACTGAAGCTTTCTTT. Protein: CASSQDGWNTEAFF.

J is TRBJ1-1 and V is TRBV28, with TRBD1 matching 9 bases. Trimming removed 6 bases from V and 5 bases from J; junction bases left unmatched: 10. From germline, CDR1 is MDHEN and CDR2 SYDVKM. CDR3 length: 15 residues. CDR3 in DNA: TGTGCCAGCAGACCATTGACAGGGACAGGGACTGAAGCTTTCTTT. The encoded protein is CASRPLTGTGTEAFF.